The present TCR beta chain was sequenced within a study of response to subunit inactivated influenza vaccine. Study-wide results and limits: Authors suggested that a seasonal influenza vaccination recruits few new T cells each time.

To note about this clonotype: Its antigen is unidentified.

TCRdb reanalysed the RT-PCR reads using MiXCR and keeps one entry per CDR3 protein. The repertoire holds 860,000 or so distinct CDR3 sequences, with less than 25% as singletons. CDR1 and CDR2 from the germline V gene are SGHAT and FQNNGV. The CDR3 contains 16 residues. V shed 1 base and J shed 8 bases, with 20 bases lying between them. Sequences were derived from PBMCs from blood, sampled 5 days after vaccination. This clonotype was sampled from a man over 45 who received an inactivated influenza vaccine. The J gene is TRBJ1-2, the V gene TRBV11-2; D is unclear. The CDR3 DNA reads TGTGCCAGCAGCTTAGTCTCGGGCTCTCTCACTGGCGGCTACACCTTC. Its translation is CASSLVSGSLTGGYTF.